This TCR beta chain came from a study of regulatory T cells in long-lasting Graves disease (dated by TCRdb to about 2021). With respect to the entire study: Antithyroid drugs had been taken for less than 3 months by newly diagnosed Graves' disease patients. Peripheral blood TCR sequencing and RNA sequencing compared persistent Graves' disease patients with newly diagnosed Graves' disease patients. The study was registered as a clinical trial and conducted in China. A total of 35 or so samples were covered by TCR sequencing, comprising about 13 persistent and some 20 newly diagnosed Graves' disease patients. The paper as a whole reports these results and caveats: The authors noted that the small sample size was a limitation that may lower accuracy. Compared with newly diagnosed patients, patients with persistent Graves' disease had lower TCR Shannon entropy and fewer highly expanded clones, which suggests clonal expansion. Only peripheral blood was studied, because thyroid tissue, the primary lesion, was inaccessible. Sequencing and analysis were restricted to the TCR beta chain. A larger number of public clonotypes was shared among persistent patients (over 2,500) than among newly diagnosed patients (roughly 930).

Sample time point, as interpreted from the label and publication: newly diagnosed GD, antithyroid drugs for less than 3 months. For both TCR sequencing and RNA sequencing, RNA was extracted from PBMCs in TRIzol. The diagnosis of Graves' disease followed American Thyroid Association guidelines. Recruitment of patients was carried out at an endocrinology department in Xi'an, China. Each patient gave 8.5 to 9.5 milliliters of peripheral blood, collected in an EDTA anticoagulant tube. Ficoll Paque Plus density gradient separation was used to isolate PBMCs, and no further T cell sorting was performed. An Agilent 2100 Bioanalyzer and agarose gel were used to check RNA quality, and a NanoDrop 2000 was used to measure RNA concentration. This clonotype has at least ten counts. It lacks a known antigen. No much larger clone is present one base from it, and per-base qualities are unavailable. Library preparation was by multiplex PCR. TCRdb names Illumina HiSeq 4000 as the instrument used. iRepertoire HTBI primers and Arm-PCR amplification of CDR3 regions were used to construct TCR beta libraries. Before sequencing, the PCR products underwent gel purification. From the authors' description of their analysis: Across samples, about 63 TRBV and roughly 13 TRBJ segments were identified and used for gene usage analysis of CDR3 amino acid clonotypes. Filtered high-quality paired reads were merged into contigs using COPE and FqMerger. BLAST was used to align contigs to IMGT TRBV, TRBD and TRBJ reference genes, and CDR3 was defined according to IMGT. Clonotypes above 0.1% frequency were classified as highly expanded clones. Repertoire diversity was measured by Shannon entropy, and V-J evenness by the Gini coefficient. A clonotype found in more than one individual was treated as public. The public sequencing data were trimmed at Q25 with fastp and processed into clonotypes with MiXCR by TCRdb, which kept only in-frame beta chains. CDR3 protein sequences are deduplicated, and each keeps its most common genes and DNA. The V and J calls shown here were made by TCRdb, not taken from the authors' results. In this sample the table shows some 340,000 distinct CDR3 sequences, 12% of which occur a single time. Clones ranked in the top ten supply under 20% of the sample.

This sample also belongs to another study, concerning T cells in Graves' hyperthyroidism and ophthalmopathy. As noted in the second study: Stable Graves' hyperthyroidism was defined as the absence of progression to ophthalmopathy over 18 months of follow-up. Hyperthyroidism patients were newly diagnosed, had a disease duration of under 2 months, and were aged 18 to 65 years. The study excluded patients with uncontrolled infections, other autoimmune diseases, pregnancy or lactation. Diagnoses were established on the basis of clinical symptoms, serum thyroxine and TRAb, thyroid ultrasound, and orbital computed tomography. For the first round of RT-PCR on the TCR CDR3, the HTBI primer set was used together with the Qiagen OneStep RT-PCR kit. Most expanded thyroid clonotypes (frequency above 0.001) were also found in blood, which suggests that blood repertoires may mirror thyroid immune responses. In cross-validation, a model built on a 13 V-J signature told ophthalmopathy apart from stable hyperthyroidism with just under 90% sensitivity and around 81% specificity, and in testing the same model reached 80%/75%. In validation, the model predicted progression to ophthalmopathy with just under 71% sensitivity and around 72% specificity, a median of 6.5 months before onset. A discovery cohort of roughly 100 patients, 43 with Graves' ophthalmopathy and under 60 with stable Graves' hyperthyroidism, was used to find distinguishing TCR V-J signatures. An independent validation cohort of 18 to 20 hyperthyroidism patients and about 15 patients who later progressed to ophthalmopathy tested prospective prediction of ophthalmopathy. The 75 to 100 discovery patients were randomly split 7:3 into training and test sets. In addition, the study compared T-cell repertoires in thyroid tissue and in blood from about 6 Graves' hyperthyroidism patients. Following sampling, methimazole starting at 30 mg daily was given to hyperthyroidism patients, and high-dose intravenous methylprednisolone was given to ophthalmopathy patients. Libraries were constructed in a second round of multiplex PCR, after which size selection and purification were performed. Sequencing of the libraries was done on an Illumina HiSeq2000 using paired-end 100 bp reads. Raw data were processed with SOAPnuke, discarding reads with adapters, uncalled bases, mean Phred below 15, or no exact constant-primer or identifier match. COPE v1.2.5 was used to merge the high-quality paired reads, and each unique nucleotide sequence was defined as a clonotype. Clonotypes were aligned to IMGT TRBV, TRBD and TRBJ reference segments using MiTCR v1.1. The analysis included only V-J combinations with a frequency above 0.0001, which together covered more than 99% of the repertoires. A TCS score was defined as the ratio between F50 (clonal expansion) and ExV (chaos), using BLOSUM62-based TCRdist between CDR3 peptides within each V-J. Welch's t-statistics and random forest reduced roughly 540 V-J features to 10 to 15, which were used in a naive Bayes classifier (R e1071). No statistical method was used to fix the sample size in advance, and group allocation was not hidden from the investigators. The paper describes TCR Vbeta CDR3 sequencing of around 130 peripheral blood samples, made up of about 41 ophthalmopathy patients, roughly 72 hyperthyroidism patients and 17 progressor patients.

This receptor was identified in a woman under 30 with Graves disease. Donor details come from another sample of the same person, matched by shared clones. The sequencing used peripheral blood mononuclear cells (PBMCs), collected at new diagnosis, from a patient treated with antithyroid drugs.

The encoded CDR3 is CASSSGDRDLSEAFF. The nucleotide sequence reads as follows: TGTGCCAGCAGTTCCGGGGACAGGGATTTGTCTGAAGCTTTCTTT. The chain joins TRBV28 to TRBJ1-1; TRBD1 matches 9 bases in the middle. CDR1 and CDR2, looked up from the germline V gene, are MDHEN and SYDVKM. The CDR3 contains 15 residues, cysteine and phenylalanine counted. Just the 45-base CDR3 DNA is kept, in frame starting at base 1. Ends trimmed: V by 4 bases, J by 6 bases; bases unmatched to a gene: 9.